The 32 T cell receptor beta chains presented below share a single source sample, sequenced in a study of blood T cell repertoires in COVID-19. Produced via immunoSEQ multiplex PCR; TCRdb's table is partial and in-frame only. The sample includes 250,000 to 350,000 clones, approximately 90% of them seen just once. Source material: peripheral blood. These receptors were obtained from a woman in her thirties with COVID-19, enrolled during active disease.

V and J are TRBV13 and TRBJ2-1; 11 bases fit TRBD2. Trimming took 5 bases from V and 1 from J; bases not matched to a gene: 10. The CDR3 consists of 18 residues. Per germline, CDR1 PRHDT and CDR2 FYEKMQ (reference sequence). The CDR3 is CASSPLAGGVGSYNEQFF. The CDR3 DNA reads as TGTGCCAGCAGCCCCCTAGCGGGAGGAGTTGGGTCCTACAATGAGCAGTTCTTC.

The V gene is TRBV19, the J gene TRBJ2-3; D ambiguous. Germline V lookup: CDR1 LNHDA, CDR2 SQIVND (reference sequence). CDR3 length: 14 residues. Trimming removed 3 bases at V and 4 bases at J, with 11 bases between. This chain's CDR3 is CASSMNLLSDTQYF. CDR3 DNA: TGTGCCAGTAGTATGAACTTATTATCAGATACGCAGTATTTT.

The V call is TRBV7-6, the J call TRBJ2-5; D perhaps matches TRBD2 (6 bases). This CDR3 spans 12 amino acids. Trimming took off 5 bases at V and 14 bases at J, with 18 bases between the two ends. Germline V gene data show CDR1 as SGHVS and CDR2 as FNYEAQ. CDR3 sequence: CASSLIPGTFYF. The CDR3 bases are TGTGCCAGCAGCCTGATCCCCGGGACTTTCTACTTC. Full variable domain (missing parts from reference TRBV7-6 and TRBJ2-5): GAGVSQSPRYKVTKRGQDVALRCDPISGHVSLYWYRQALGQGPEFLTYFNYEAQQDKSGLPNDRFSAERPEGSISTLTIQRTEQRDSAMYRCASSLIPGTFYFGPGTRLLVL.

This chain connects TRBV12-3 or TRBV12-4 to TRBJ1-1, with D possibly matching TRBD1 (5 bases). Trimming stripped 6 bases from V and 11 bases from J, with 13 bases between. The CDR3 runs 11 residues. The CDR3: CASSRTRMAFF. CDR3 nucleotides: TGTGCCAGCAGCCGGACACGAATGGCTTTCTTT.

V is TRBV21-1 and J is TRBJ1-2. TRBV21-1 is assigned pseudogene status. This CDR3 comprises 15 residues. DNA of the CDR3: TGTGCCAGCAGCAAGCCCCCAGGAGGTCTCTATGGCTACACCTTC. It encodes CASSKPPGGLYGYTF.

The chain combines TRBV29-1 with TRBJ2-7, with 11 bases matching TRBD1. From germline, CDR1 is SQVTM and CDR2 ANQGSEA. The CDR3 extends over 12 amino acids. Trimming took 6 bases from V and 4 from J; bases not matched to a gene: 2. CDR3 bases: TGCAGCGTGCGGGACAGGGGGTACGAGCAGTACTTC. Translated, it gives CSVRDRGYEQYF.

There are a few counts of this clone. The V and J genes are TRBV6-2 or TRBV6-3 and TRBJ2-3; 12 nucleotides agree with TRBD2. Germline CDR1 reads MNHEY; CDR2 reads SVGEGT. Trimming at V came to 2 bases and at J to 5 bases, leaving 11 bases not matched to a gene. This CDR3 is 18 amino acids long. The CDR3 nucleotides are TGTGCCAGCAGTTACGGACTAGCGGGAACATTCTTGGGAGATACGCAGTATTTT. Residues: CASSYGLAGTFLGDTQYF.

The table lists this clone with a count of one. The CDR3 reads CASRPRDYQGGELFF. CDR3 nucleotide sequence: TGTGCCAGCAGGCCCCGGGACTACCAGGGCGGGGAGCTGTTTTTT. The J gene is TRBJ2-2, the V gene TRBV27; 7 nucleotides line up with TRBD2. CDR1 and CDR2 (germline): MNHEY, SMNVEV (reference sequence). V trimming: 6 bases; J trimming: 7 bases; junction bases outside the gene matches: 11. This CDR3 spans 15 amino acids.

The V call is TRBV27, the J call TRBJ1-6, with D hard to call. The germline CDR1 and CDR2 sequences are MNHEY and SMNVEV (reference sequence). V was cut by 1 base and J by 0 bases, with 10 bases left in between. There are 17 residues in the CDR3. The CDR3 reads CASSLWEPVSYNSPLHF. The DNA for the CDR3 is TGTGCCAGCAGTTTATGGGAGCCCGTCTCCTATAATTCACCCCTCCACTTT.

This chain uses TRBV14 with TRBJ1-3, with D perhaps TRBD1 (5 bases). The CDR3 has 16 residues. Trimming removed 1 base at V and 3 bases at J, with 13 bases between. The germline CDR1 and CDR2 sequences are SGHDN and FVKESK. The CDR3 here is CASSQALGEDGNTIYF. CDR3 in DNA: TGTGCCAGCAGCCAAGCTCTAGGGGAGGATGGAAACACCATATATTTT.

This rearrangement joins TRBV11-3 to TRBJ1-1, with D maybe TRBD1 (6 bases). This CDR3 region has 16 residues. The germline V gene encodes CDR1 SGHNT and CDR2 YENEEA. Trimming took off 0 bases at V and 5 bases at J, with 16 bases between the two ends. CDR3 in amino acids: CASSLDHRAGFTEAFF. For the CDR3, the DNA is TGTGCCAGCAGCTTAGATCACAGGGCCGGGTTTACTGAAGCTTTCTTT.

V gene TRBV7-9 combines with J gene TRBJ1-1; TRBD1 is a possible D gene (6 bases). The CDR3 spans 15 residues. Germline CDR1 reads SEHNR; CDR2 reads FQNEAQ (reference sequence). V was shortened by 0 bases and J by 4 bases, with 12 bases between the two germline ends. CDR3 nucleotides: TGTGCCAGCAGCTTAGCAACAGGGCCGGGCACTGAAGCTTTCTTT. Protein sequence: CASSLATGPGTEAFF.

This chain connects TRBV21-1 to TRBJ1-1; the table calls TRBD1, which could not be checked here. TRBV21-1 is a pseudogene segment. The CDR3 runs to 17 residues. This CDR3 is CASSKGQGAKSNTEAFF. In nucleotides, the CDR3 is TGTGCCAGCAGCAAAGGACAGGGGGCTAAGTCGAACACTGAAGCTTTCTTT.

The chain uses TRBV5-4 and TRBJ1-6; 9 bases line up with TRBD1. The V gene's germline CDR1 is SGHNT and CDR2 YYREEE (reference sequence). There are 16 residues in the CDR3. Trimming took 4 bases from V and 3 from J; bases not matched to a gene: 5. As DNA, the CDR3 is TGTGCCAGCAGCCCAGGACAGGGGAGCTATAATTCACCCCTCCACTTT. This sequence encodes CASSPGQGSYNSPLHF.

The chain links TRBV12-3 or TRBV12-4 to TRBJ1-1; 8 bases align to TRBD1. The CDR3 spans 12 residues. V shed 7 bases, J shed 5 bases, and the junction held 3 bases outside the gene matches. CDR3 sequence reads: CASIQGATEAFF. The CDR3 nucleotides are TGTGCCAGCATCCAGGGGGCGACTGAAGCTTTCTTT.

This rearrangement joins TRBV10-3 to TRBJ1-6; 9 nucleotides line up with TRBD1. With 7 bases clipped from V and 6 bases from J, the junction kept 1 base outside the gene matches. This CDR3 contains 13 residues. Germline-derived CDR1 and CDR2 are ENHRY and SYGVKD. The CDR3 nucleotides read TGTGCCATCAAGACAGGGGGTAATTCACCCCTCCACTTT. Residues: CAIKTGGNSPLHF.

V gene TRBV3-1 (or the pseudogene TRBV3-2) combines with J gene TRBJ1-2, with D perhaps matching TRBD1 (6 bases). CDR1 is LGHDT, CDR2 YNNKEL, per germline (reference sequence). This CDR3 is 16 amino acids long. Trimming stripped 1 base from V and 5 bases from J, with 17 bases between. CDR3 loop: CASSQATGQTLYGYTF. CDR3 nucleotides: TGTGCCAGCAGCCAAGCCACCGGACAGACTCTTTATGGCTACACCTTC.

The gene calls are TRBV6-4 and TRBJ1-2; possibly TRBD1 for D (6 bases). CDR1 is MRHNA and CDR2 is SNTAGT in the germline V gene. Trimming removed 7 bases from V and 4 bases from J, with 13 bases in between. The CDR3 covers 13 residues. Written as DNA, the CDR3 is TGTGCCAGCATCCGACAGGCCCGCTATGGCTACACCTTC. This encodes CASIRQARYGYTF.

The V gene is TRBV5-1, the J gene TRBJ2-5, with D perhaps TRBD2 (6 bases). The CDR3 is made up of 18 amino acids. Germline V gives CDR1 SGHRS, CDR2 YFSETQ. Trimming left V 3 bases short and J 3 bases short, with 24 bases between. CDR3 coding DNA: TGCGCCAGCAGCTGGGGGTTGGACACGGGACTTACTAAAGAGACCCAGTACTTC. As protein: CASSWGLDTGLTKETQYF. The full variable domain, its missing parts supplied by reference TRBV5-1 and TRBJ2-5, is KAGVTQTPRYLIKTRGQQVTLSCSPISGHRSVSWYQQTPGQGLQFLFEYFSETQRNKGNFPGRFSGRQFSNSRSEMNVSTLELGDSALYLCASSWGLDTGLTKETQYFGPGTRLLVL.

The chain combines TRBV6-1 with TRBJ1-1; D remains unclear. Trimming cost V 3 bases and J 2 bases, with 4 bases left between them. The CDR3 is made up of 12 amino acids. CDR1 and CDR2 from the germline V gene are MNHNS and SASEGT. CDR3: CASSDPNTEAFF. CDR3 nucleotides: TGTGCCAGCAGTGATCCTAACACTGAAGCTTTCTTT.

This chain joins TRBV30 and TRBJ1-1; maybe TRBD1 (5 bases). With 2 bases removed from V and 10 bases from J, the gap between germline ends came to 11 bases. The CDR3 spans 11 residues. Germline CDR1 and CDR2: GTSNPN and SVGIG (reference sequence). The CDR3 is CAWSPGLGAFF. The CDR3 bases are TGTGCCTGGAGTCCGGGACTGGGAGCTTTCTTT.

The chain links TRBV7-3 to TRBJ1-1, with a tentative D call TRBD1 (5 bases). V lost 2 bases to trimming and J lost 4 bases, with 14 bases between them. Germline assignment: CDR1 SGHTA and CDR2 FQGTGA. The CDR3 extends over 15 amino acids. The CDR3 loop reads CASSLLGDGSTEAFF. The DNA of the CDR3 is TGTGCCAGCAGCTTATTAGGGGATGGTAGCACTGAAGCTTTCTTT.

This chain connects TRBV18 to TRBJ1-5; D not certain. Deletions cut 2 bases from V and 8 bases from J, with 13 bases between. Per the germline V gene, CDR1 is KGHSH and CDR2 is LQKENI. The CDR3 runs to 14 residues. CDR3 DNA sequence: TGTGCCAGCTCACCAGGAGGTCGTTTGAAGCCCCAGCATTTT. Its translation: CASSPGGRLKPQHF.

The chain uses TRBV3-1 (or the pseudogene TRBV3-2) and TRBJ2-7; a possible D gene is TRBD2 (5 bases). The CDR3 totals 16 residues. V lost 1 base and J lost 2, with 15 bases in between. Germline CDR1 is LGHDT and CDR2 is YNNKEL (reference sequence). Here the CDR3 reads CASSQGFSGSTYEQYF. The DNA of the CDR3 is TGTGCCAGCAGCCAAGGCTTCAGCGGAAGCACCTACGAGCAGTACTTC.

The chain employs TRBV12-5 and TRBJ1-1; D is ambiguous. V gave up 6 bases and J gave up 7 bases, with 12 bases separating them. Germline V gene sequence: CDR1 LGHNT, CDR2 FRNRAP. The length of the CDR3 is 12 residues. The chain's CDR3 is CASGRSRSEAFF. The CDR3 DNA reads as TGTGCTAGTGGCCGCTCACGGAGTGAAGCTTTCTTT.

V is TRBV12-5 and J is TRBJ1-6; 9 bases map to TRBD1. The V segment lost 6 bases and the J segment 8 bases; nucleotides outside the gene matches: 5. CDR3 length equals 14 residues. Germline V gene lookup returns CDR1 LGHNT and CDR2 FRNRAP. CDR3 amino acids: CASGPGQGYSPLHF. The CDR3, as DNA: TGTGCTAGTGGGCCGGGACAGGGATATTCACCCCTCCACTTT.

This sequence joins TRBV14 and TRBJ2-2, with TRBD2 identical over 12 bases. CDR1 SGHDN and CDR2 FVKESK come from the germline V gene. This CDR3 has 18 residues. Losses at the gene ends were 3 bases for V and 1 base for J; bases not matched to a gene: 6. The CDR3 region has the DNA TGTGCCAGCAGCCAGACTAGCGGGAGCTTTTGGAACACCGGGGAGCTGTTTTTT. Protein product: CASSQTSGSFWNTGELFF. The whole variable domain, remainder taken from reference TRBV14 and TRBJ2-2, is EAGVTQFPSHSVIEKGQTVTLRCDPISGHDNLYWYRRVMGKEIKFLLHFVKESKQDESGMPNNRFLAERTGGTYSTLKVQPAELEDSGVYFCASSQTSGSFWNTGELFFGEGSRLTVL.

The chain has TRBV30 and TRBJ1-5; weak D call: TRBD1 (6 bases). The CDR3 length is 13 residues. Between the trimmed V and J ends, which lost 5 bases and 2 bases, there was a span of 10 bases. Germline CDR1 and CDR2: GTSNPN and SVGIG (reference sequence). The DNA of the CDR3 is TGTGCCTGGGGGGGGCAGGGCAATCAGCCCCAGCATTTT. This codes for CAWGGQGNQPQHF.

The chain is built from TRBV6-4 and TRBJ1-2, with 8 bases lining up with TRBD1. The junction had 11 bases not matched to a gene; V was cut back by 0 bases and J by 8 bases. Germline V gives CDR1 MRHNA, CDR2 SNTAGT. The CDR3 extends over 16 amino acids. The CDR3 DNA follows: TGTGCCAGCAGTGACTCGAGAACGACAGGGGCCGACGGCTACACCTTC. Protein product: CASSDSRTTGADGYTF.

V gene TRBV24-1 combines with J gene TRBJ2-3; TRBD1 matches at 7 bases. CDR1 and CDR2 from the germline V gene are KGHDR and SFDVKD. The CDR3 extends over 16 amino acids. J was trimmed by 5 bases and V by 5 bases; bases with no gene match: 12. CDR3 in DNA: TGTGCCACCAGTGCCCCGAACAGGGGAAGCGGAGATACGCAGTATTTT. Amino acids: CATSAPNRGSGDTQYF.

This clone has only one observation. The chain uses TRBV28 and TRBJ2-7; the D gene is possibly TRBD2 (6 bases). Germline V CDR1 and CDR2: MDHEN, SYDVKM. V gave up 5 bases and J gave up 7 bases, with 27 bases separating them. The CDR3 consists of 17 residues. CDR3 bases: TGTGCCAGCAGTATCTGGGGGGTGGACTCGAGAGGGGATGAGCAGTACTTC. This encodes CASSIWGVDSRGDEQYF.

The chain employs TRBV27 and TRBJ1-5; the D is unclear. The length of the CDR3 is 12 residues. Germline assignment: CDR1 MNHEY and CDR2 SMNVEV (reference sequence). The V gene lost 4 bases and the J gene lost 4 bases, with 5 bases spanning the gap. CDR3 DNA: TGTGCCAGCAGTTCGAGAAATCAGCCCCAGCATTTT. Amino acid sequence: CASSSRNQPQHF.